Reported below is one T cell receptor beta chain. Data came from immunoSEQ multiplex PCR; TCRdb stores just in-frame clones and leaves some out. This sample has approximately 320,000 clones, with around 90% found just once. This specimen comes from a study of shared clonotypes between healthy human individuals. In germline, CDR1 is SNHLY, CDR2 FYNNEI. The CDR3 contains 14 residues. V was cut by 9 bases and J by 1 base, with 13 bases left in between. CD45RO+ cells were combined with CCR7-negative CD45RA+ TemRA cells to form CD8 memory. The sample consisted of memory CD8+ T cells sorted from blood. This sample's subset: CD45RO+ cells pooled with CCR7-negative TemRA cells. The sequence was obtained from a man younger than 35 in good health. The chain carries TRBV2 and TRBJ2-1; weak D call: TRBD2 (6 bases). DNA for the CDR3: TGTGCCAGTGGGGGGTCCAGTTCCTACAATGAGCAGTTCTTC. Amino acids: CASGGSSSYNEQFF.